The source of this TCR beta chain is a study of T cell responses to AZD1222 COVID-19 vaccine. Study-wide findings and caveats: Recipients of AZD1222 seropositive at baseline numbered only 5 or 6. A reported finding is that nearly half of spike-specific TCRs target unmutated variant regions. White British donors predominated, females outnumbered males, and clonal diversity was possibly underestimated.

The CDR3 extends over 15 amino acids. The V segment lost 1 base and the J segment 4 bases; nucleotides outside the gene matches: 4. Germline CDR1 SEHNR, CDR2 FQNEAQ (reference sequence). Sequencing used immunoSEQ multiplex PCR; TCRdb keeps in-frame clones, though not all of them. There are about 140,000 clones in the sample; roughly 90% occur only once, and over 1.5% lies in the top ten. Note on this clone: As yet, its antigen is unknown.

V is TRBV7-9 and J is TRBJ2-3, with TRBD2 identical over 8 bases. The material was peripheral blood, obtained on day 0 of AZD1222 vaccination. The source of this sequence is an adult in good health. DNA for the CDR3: TGTGCCAGCAGCTTAGTGGCTAGCGGGCCAGATACGCAGTATTTT. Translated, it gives CASSLVASGPDTQYF.